These T cell receptor beta chains were read from a single sample in a study of cytomegalovirus exposure and HLA in healthy donors. Only in-frame clones appear in the TCRdb table, and some are missing; sequencing was by immunoSEQ multiplex PCR. The sample consists of about 150,000 clones, approximately 86% of them appearing once. Input material: PBMCs. These receptors originate from a man between 18 and 29 years old in good health and CMV-seropositive. CDR3s leave out the opening cysteine and the closing phenylalanine or tryptophan. The order of the fields is CDR3 protein, J gene, V gene, D gene. The D gene is left open where the match is weak.

CDR3aa: ASSPYRGEWDTEAF; j_gene: TRBJ1-1; v_gene: TRBV27; d_gene: TRBD1
CDR3aa: ASSKGEGYRQSWKDEQF; j_gene: TRBJ2-1; v_gene: TRBV21-1; d_gene: -
CDR3aa: ASSFSESNEQF; j_gene: TRBJ2-1; v_gene: TRBV5-4; d_gene: -
CDR3aa: ASSPPGTAGVTDTQY; j_gene: TRBJ2-3; v_gene: TRBV5-1; d_gene: -
CDR3aa: ASRYLAGAGELF; j_gene: TRBJ2-2; v_gene: TRBV6-5; d_gene: TRBD2
CDR3aa: SVPGHTEAF; j_gene: TRBJ1-1; v_gene: TRBV29-1; d_gene: -
CDR3aa: ASSFTGLHTEAF; j_gene: TRBJ1-1; v_gene: TRBV5-6; d_gene: -
CDR3aa: ASSRQYNEQF; j_gene: TRBJ2-1; v_gene: TRBV6-1; d_gene: -
CDR3aa: ASSGSGQGAYNEQF; j_gene: TRBJ2-1; v_gene: TRBV9; d_gene: TRBD1
CDR3aa: ASSQDFAGPNTGELF; j_gene: TRBJ2-2; v_gene: TRBV14; d_gene: -
CDR3aa: ASSGRDRGLYGYT; j_gene: TRBJ1-2; v_gene: TRBV4-3; d_gene: TRBD1
CDR3aa: ASSPLPRGSGANVLT; j_gene: TRBJ2-6; v_gene: TRBV27; d_gene: -
CDR3aa: ASSLRDRGSNTGELF; j_gene: TRBJ2-2; v_gene: TRBV7-3; d_gene: TRBD1
CDR3aa: ASSGERARPQH; j_gene: TRBJ1-5; v_gene: TRBV2; d_gene: -
CDR3aa: ASSQGTGGGQPQH; j_gene: TRBJ1-5; v_gene: TRBV4-3; d_gene: TRBD1
CDR3aa: ASSTQHRDFTYNEQF; j_gene: TRBJ2-1; v_gene: TRBV7-2; d_gene: -
CDR3aa: ASSSRGVVTDGYT; j_gene: TRBJ1-2; v_gene: TRBV9; d_gene: -
CDR3aa: SVEGAGGFDTQY; j_gene: TRBJ2-3; v_gene: TRBV29-1; d_gene: TRBD2
CDR3aa: ASSQGGVGRETQY; j_gene: TRBJ2-5; v_gene: TRBV4-1; d_gene: -
CDR3aa: ASSLAGLYGYT; j_gene: TRBJ1-2; v_gene: TRBV19; d_gene: -
CDR3aa: ASKRPGDSEKLF; j_gene: TRBJ1-4; v_gene: TRBV6-5; d_gene: -
CDR3aa: ASSLYGRLAYEQY; j_gene: TRBJ2-7; v_gene: TRBV11-2; d_gene: TRBD2
CDR3aa: ASSWGASSYEQY; j_gene: TRBJ2-7; v_gene: TRBV7-9; d_gene: -
CDR3aa: ASSSRDSTYEQY; j_gene: TRBJ2-7; v_gene: TRBV18; d_gene: TRBD1
CDR3aa: AWSGLRTSGFHEQF; j_gene: TRBJ2-1; v_gene: TRBV30; d_gene: TRBD2
CDR3aa: ASSVDRDTEAF; j_gene: TRBJ1-1; v_gene: TRBV6-5; d_gene: TRBD1
CDR3aa: ASSQERWGRWGTEAF; j_gene: TRBJ1-1; v_gene: TRBV4-3; d_gene: -
CDR3aa: ASSLALSLHGYT; j_gene: TRBJ1-2; v_gene: TRBV7-9; d_gene: -
CDR3aa: ASSDGGPATYNEQF; j_gene: TRBJ2-1; v_gene: TRBV9; d_gene: -
CDR3aa: ASSPPGTGVGYGYT; j_gene: TRBJ1-2; v_gene: TRBV18; d_gene: TRBD1
CDR3aa: ASSYPKPGVTGELF; j_gene: TRBJ2-2; v_gene: TRBV6-7; d_gene: -
CDR3aa: ASSPGVEKLF; j_gene: TRBJ1-4; v_gene: TRBV18; d_gene: -
CDR3aa: ASSFGLAAYNEQF; j_gene: TRBJ2-1; v_gene: TRBV7-3; d_gene: TRBD2
CDR3aa: ASSLNRGASYEQY; j_gene: TRBJ2-7; v_gene: TRBV5-4; d_gene: TRBD1
CDR3aa: ASSDSPTNPGGYT; j_gene: TRBJ1-2; v_gene: TRBV6-4; d_gene: -
CDR3aa: SADRLAGQY; j_gene: TRBJ2-3; v_gene: TRBV20-1; d_gene: TRBD2
CDR3aa: AWSPNQERQF; j_gene: TRBJ2-1; v_gene: TRBV30; d_gene: -
CDR3aa: ASSPSAGSSEAF; j_gene: TRBJ1-1; v_gene: TRBV5-1; d_gene: -
CDR3aa: ASSLSGGTYEQY; j_gene: TRBJ2-7; v_gene: TRBV7-2; d_gene: TRBD2
CDR3aa: ASSLRAMNTEAF; j_gene: TRBJ1-1; v_gene: TRBV7-2; d_gene: -
CDR3aa: ASSPSDNPYEQY; j_gene: TRBJ2-7; v_gene: TRBV14; d_gene: -
CDR3aa: ASGSGGILNTGELF; j_gene: TRBJ2-2; v_gene: TRBV5-6; d_gene: TRBD2
CDR3aa: ASSFFSTEGTEAF; j_gene: TRBJ1-1; v_gene: TRBV5-6; d_gene: -